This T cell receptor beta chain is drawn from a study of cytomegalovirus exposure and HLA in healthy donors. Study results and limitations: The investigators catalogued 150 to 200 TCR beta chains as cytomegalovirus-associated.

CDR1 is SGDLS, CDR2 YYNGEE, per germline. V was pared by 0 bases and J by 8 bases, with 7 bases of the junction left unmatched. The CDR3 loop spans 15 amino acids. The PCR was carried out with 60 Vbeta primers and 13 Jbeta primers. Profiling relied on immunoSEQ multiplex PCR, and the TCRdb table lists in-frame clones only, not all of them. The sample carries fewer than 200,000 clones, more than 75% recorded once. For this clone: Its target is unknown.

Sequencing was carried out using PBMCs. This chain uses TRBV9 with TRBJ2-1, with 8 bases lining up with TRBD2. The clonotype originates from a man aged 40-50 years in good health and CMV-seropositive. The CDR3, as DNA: TGTGCCAGCAGCGTAGCGGGGGGGCCGTGGGATGAGCAGTTCTTC. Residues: CASSVAGGPWDEQFF.